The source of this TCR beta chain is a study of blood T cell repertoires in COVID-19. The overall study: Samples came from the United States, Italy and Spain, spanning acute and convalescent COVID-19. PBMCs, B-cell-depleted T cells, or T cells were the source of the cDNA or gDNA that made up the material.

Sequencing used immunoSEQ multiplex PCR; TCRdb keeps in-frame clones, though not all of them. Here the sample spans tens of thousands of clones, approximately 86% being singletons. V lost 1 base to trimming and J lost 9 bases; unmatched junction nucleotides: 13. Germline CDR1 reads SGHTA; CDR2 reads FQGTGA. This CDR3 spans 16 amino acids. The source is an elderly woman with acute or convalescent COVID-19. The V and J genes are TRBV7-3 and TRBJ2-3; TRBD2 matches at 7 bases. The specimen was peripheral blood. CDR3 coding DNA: TGTGCCAGCAGCTTAATGCTAGCGGATACAGATTCGACGCAGTATTTT. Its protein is CASSLMLADTDSTQYF. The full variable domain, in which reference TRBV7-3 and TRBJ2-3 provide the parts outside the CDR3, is GAGVSQTPSNKVTEKGKYVELRCDPISGHTALYWYRQSLGQGPEFLIYFQGTGAADDSGLPNDRFFAVRPEGSVSTLKIQRTERGDSAVYLCASSLMLADTDSTQYFGPGTRLTVL.